A selection of T cell receptor beta chains follows, all from one sample in a study of shared T cell receptors in the human thymus. Sequencing was performed with immunoSEQ multiplex PCR; in TCRdb, only in-frame clones are kept and a portion is missing. The sample contains a few hundred thousand clones, over 90% of which appear only once. Sequencing was performed on thymocytes. The receptors derive from a human donor. The CDR3 runs from the conserved cysteine through the conserved F or W. Each record gives: V gene, clone size, J gene, D gene, CDR3 length, CDR3 DNA, CDR3 protein. D genes are given only for firm matches. Only part of the rows carry a size: once, few, many, or a class if the clone is expanded.

TRBV5-4	-	TRBJ2-5	TRBD1	15	TGTGCCAGCAGCCCCGGGACAGGGGTCGGAAAGACCCAGTACTTC	CASSPGTGVGKTQYF
TRBV27	-	TRBJ2-7	TRBD1	15	TGTGCCAGCAGACTTCGGGACAGGGGGCTCTACGAGCAGTACTTC	CASRLRDRGLYEQYF
TRBV7-2	-	TRBJ2-1	-	15	TGTGCCAGCAGCTTAATGGCAGGGGATAACAATGAGCAGTTCTTC	CASSLMAGDNNEQFF
TRBV7-7	-	TRBJ2-2	-	13	TGTGCTAGCAGCTTTCCGGGAGCCGGGGAGCTGTTTTTT	CASSFPGAGELFF
TRBV7-6	-	TRBJ2-1	-	19	TGTGCCAGCAGCCTATTCCCCCTTGGGGCGGGACGGCTTCGGAATGAGCAGTTCTTC	CASSLFPLGAGRLRNEQFF
TRBV29-1	-	TRBJ1-2	TRBD1	16	TGCACCACTGATGTCGGCCAGGGGGCTTCCTACTATGGCTACACCTTC	CTTDVGQGASYYGYTF
TRBV7-8	once	TRBJ1-2	TRBD1	20	TGTGCCAGCAGTTCAAGGGATAAATTAGGGACAGGGGGCATCTTCTATGGCTACACCTTC	CASSSRDKLGTGGIFYGYTF
TRBV18	-	TRBJ1-2	-	13	TGTGCCAGCTCACCGACCAGCTACTATGGCTACACCTTC	CASSPTSYYGYTF
TRBV29-1	once	TRBJ2-7	-	14	TGCAGCGTCCTGACGGGCAGCAGCCAGTACGAGCAGTACTTC	CSVLTGSSQYEQYF
TRBV7-9	-	TRBJ2-1	TRBD2	15	TGTGCCAGCAGCTTGCCTAGCGGGAGGGGCAATGAGCAGTTCTTC	CASSLPSGRGNEQFF
TRBV23-1	-	TRBJ2-1	-	17	TGCGCCAGCAGTCTCGGTGGTAGGGGGTTCACCTACAATGAGCAGTTCTTC	CASSLGGRGFTYNEQFF
TRBV7-2	once	TRBJ2-3	-	15	TGTGCCAGCAGCTTTTCAGGAGGCCCGGGGTCTACGCAGTATTTT	CASSFSGGPGSTQYF
TRBV6-1	-	TRBJ2-1	TRBD1	15	TGTGCCAGCACCAAAGGACAGGGACAATACAATGAGCAGTTCTTC	CASTKGQGQYNEQFF
TRBV28	-	TRBJ2-5	-	12	TGTGCCAGCAGCGGGAGTAAAGAGACCCAGTACTTC	CASSGSKETQYF
TRBV14	-	TRBJ2-1	TRBD2	20	TGTGCCAGCAGCCTAGAGACTAGCGGGAGAGTGGGGGGCTCCTACAATGAGCAGTTCTTC	CASSLETSGRVGGSYNEQFF
TRBV7-9	-	TRBJ2-1	TRBD2	16	TGTGCCAGCAGCTTATTAGCACTAGCGGGAGATAAAGAGCAGTTCTTC	CASSLLALAGDKEQFF
TRBV18	-	TRBJ2-2	-	15	TGTGCCAGCTCACGAGAGAAGGTTAACACCGGGGAGCTGTTTTTT	CASSREKVNTGELFF
TRBV10-1	-	TRBJ2-3	TRBD2	16	TGCGCCAGCAGCCGCGGGACTAGCGGGCCCAAGGATACGCAGTATTTT	CASSRGTSGPKDTQYF
TRBV5-5	-	TRBJ1-2	-	14	TGTGCCAGCAGCTTGTCGGTTATGGTTATGCGCTACACCTTC	CASSLSVMVMRYTF
TRBV7-3	-	TRBJ2-7	-	14	TGTGCCAGCAGCCCTCTGCCGTCGTCCTACGAGCAGTACTTC	CASSPLPSSYEQYF
TRBV7-8	-	TRBJ2-7	-	16	TGTGCCAGCAGCTTAGCGAGCCCAGGGACAACCTACGAGCAGTACTTC	CASSLASPGTTYEQYF
TRBV7-9	once	TRBJ2-2	TRBD2	15	TGTGCCAGCAGCCAAGCGGGACTAGACACCGGGGAGCTGTTTTTT	CASSQAGLDTGELFF
TRBV5-6	-	TRBJ2-2	TRBD1	15	TGTGCCAGCAGCGCCGGGACAGGGGACACCGGGGAGCTGTTTTTT	CASSAGTGDTGELFF
TRBV30	-	TRBJ1-1	-	14	TGTGCCTGGAGTGTACGGACTTATGACACTGAAGCTTTCTTT	CAWSVRTYDTEAFF
TRBV12-5	-	TRBJ2-1	TRBD2	20	TGTGCTAGTGGCCGATCCCCTACTAGCGGGTGTCTATACCGGTACAATGAGCAGTTCTTC	CASGRSPTSGCLYRYNEQFF
TRBV15	-	TRBJ2-2	TRBD2	16	TGTGCCACCAGCGCTCGACTAGCGGGCCACACCGGGGAGCTGTTTTTT	CATSARLAGHTGELFF
TRBV7-2	-	TRBJ2-3	-	16	TGTGCCAGCAGCTTAAAGGTGGATAGCGGTTGGGATACGCAGTATTTT	CASSLKVDSGWDTQYF
TRBV5-1	-	TRBJ2-7	TRBD1	16	TGCGCCAGCGCCGGGTGGAGGGGACAGGTAAACTACGAGCAGTACTTC	CASAGWRGQVNYEQYF
TRBV10-2	-	TRBJ1-5	-	18	TGCGCCAGCAGTTTACAGGGCCCCGCAACCCATAGCAATCAGCCCCAGCATTTT	CASSLQGPATHSNQPQHF
TRBV7-2	-	TRBJ1-1	-	13	TGTGCCAGCAGCTTAGGATTAGGTACTGAAGCTTTCTTT	CASSLGLGTEAFF
TRBV27	-	TRBJ1-3	-	15	TGTGCCAGCCATGACAGATCCCTCTCTGGAAACACCATATATTTT	CASHDRSLSGNTIYF
TRBV7-8	-	TRBJ1-5	-	17	TGTGCCAGCAGCTTCCTACCCCGGGGGGCGGTGGGTCAGCCCCAGCATTTT	CASSFLPRGAVGQPQHF
TRBV27	-	TRBJ2-5	-	14	TGTGCCAGCAGTTTAAGGTCGGGTGGAGAGACCCAGTACTTC	CASSLRSGGETQYF